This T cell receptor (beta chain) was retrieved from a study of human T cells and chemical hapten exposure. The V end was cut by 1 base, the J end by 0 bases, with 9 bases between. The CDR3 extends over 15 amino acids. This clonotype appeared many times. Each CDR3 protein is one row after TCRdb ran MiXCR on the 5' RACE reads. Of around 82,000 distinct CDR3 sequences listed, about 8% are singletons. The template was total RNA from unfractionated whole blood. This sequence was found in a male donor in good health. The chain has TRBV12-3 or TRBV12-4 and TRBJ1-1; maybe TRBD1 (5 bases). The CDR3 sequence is CASSLEGRLNTEAFF. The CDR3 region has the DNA TGTGCCAGCAGTTTAGAGGGGCGCTTGAACACTGAAGCTTTCTTT.